This paragraph reports one TCR beta chain. These data belong to a study of blood T cell repertoires in COVID-19. Method: immunoSEQ multiplex PCR; TCRdb's copy keeps in-frame clones and lacks some. The data show about 72,000 clones, with 86% seen just once and 7% to 8.5% held by the top ten. The CDR3 contains 15 residues. The germline gives CDR1 SQVTM, CDR2 ANQGSEA. The germline V and J ends were trimmed by 1 base and 2 bases, with 13 bases remaining between them. This TCR was recovered from a man younger than 45 with acute or convalescent COVID-19. Source material: peripheral blood. V gene TRBV29-1 combines with J gene TRBJ2-3; D remains unclear. CDR3 in amino acids: CSVEVGRSATDTQYF. In DNA form, the CDR3 reads TGCAGCGTTGAAGTGGGCAGATCTGCCACAGATACGCAGTATTTT.